The TCR beta chain described here comes from a study of blood T cell repertoires in COVID-19. Libraries were prepared by immunoSEQ multiplex PCR; TCRdb keeps only in-frame clonotypes and omits some of them. In the table there are fewer than 300,000 clones, around nine tenths of which are singletons. CDR1 is WNHNN and CDR2 is SYGVQD in the germline V gene (reference sequence). V was trimmed by 2 bases and J by 0 bases, leaving 7 bases between them. This CDR3 comprises 14 residues. All enrollees were roughly 18 to 89 years old and from some 24 US areas. Cohort allocation depended upon clinical history that participants reported.

This sequence joins TRBV10-1 and TRBJ1-1; D gene uncertain. The specimen sequenced was PBMCs or T cells enriched from blood (not recorded which). This sequence originates from a man between 35 and 55 years old who had recovered from COVID-19. Here the CDR3 reads CASSENRLNTEAFF. CDR3 nucleotides: TGCGCCAGCAGTGAGAACAGACTGAACACTGAAGCTTTCTTT.